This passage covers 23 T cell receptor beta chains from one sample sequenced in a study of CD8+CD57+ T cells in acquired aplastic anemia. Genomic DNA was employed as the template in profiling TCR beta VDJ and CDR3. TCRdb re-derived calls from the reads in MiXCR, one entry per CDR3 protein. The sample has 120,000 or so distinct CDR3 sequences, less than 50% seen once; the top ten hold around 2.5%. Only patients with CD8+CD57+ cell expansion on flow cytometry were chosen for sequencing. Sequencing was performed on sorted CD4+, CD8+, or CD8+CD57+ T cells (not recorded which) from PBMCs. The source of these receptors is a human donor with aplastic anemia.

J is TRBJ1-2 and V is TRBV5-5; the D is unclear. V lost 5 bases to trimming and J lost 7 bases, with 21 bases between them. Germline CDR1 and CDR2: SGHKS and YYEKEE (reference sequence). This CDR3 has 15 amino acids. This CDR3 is CASSEERVDHGGYTF. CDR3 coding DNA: TGTGCCAGCAGTGAAGAAAGGGTAGATCACGGTGGCTACACCTTC.

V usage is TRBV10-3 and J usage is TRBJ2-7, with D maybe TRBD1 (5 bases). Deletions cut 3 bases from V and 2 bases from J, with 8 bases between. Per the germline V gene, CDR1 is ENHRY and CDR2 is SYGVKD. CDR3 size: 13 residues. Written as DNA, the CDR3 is TGTGCCATCAGTGAAGGGGTAGCCTACGAGCAGTACGTC. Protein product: CAISEGVAYEQYV.

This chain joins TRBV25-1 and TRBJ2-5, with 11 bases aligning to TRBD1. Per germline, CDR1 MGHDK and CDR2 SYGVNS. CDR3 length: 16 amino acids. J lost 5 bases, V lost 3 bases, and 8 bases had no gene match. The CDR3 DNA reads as TGTGCCAGCAGTGATTCGGACAGGGGGCTGCGGGAGACCCAGTACTTC. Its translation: CASSDSDRGLRETQYF.

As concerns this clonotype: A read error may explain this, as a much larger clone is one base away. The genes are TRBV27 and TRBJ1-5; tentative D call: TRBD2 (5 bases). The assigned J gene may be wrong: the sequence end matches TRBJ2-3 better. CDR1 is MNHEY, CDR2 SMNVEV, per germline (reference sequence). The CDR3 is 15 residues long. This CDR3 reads CASSLLASGDQPQYF. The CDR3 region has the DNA TGTGCCAGCAGTTTACTCGCCTCCGGGGATCAGCCCCAGTATTTT.

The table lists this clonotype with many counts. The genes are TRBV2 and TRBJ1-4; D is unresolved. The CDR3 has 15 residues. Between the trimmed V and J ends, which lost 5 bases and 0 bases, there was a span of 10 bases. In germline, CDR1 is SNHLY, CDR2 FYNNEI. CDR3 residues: CASSKTVATNEKLFF. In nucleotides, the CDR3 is TGTGCCAGCAGTAAGACGGTTGCAACTAATGAAAAACTGTTTTTT.

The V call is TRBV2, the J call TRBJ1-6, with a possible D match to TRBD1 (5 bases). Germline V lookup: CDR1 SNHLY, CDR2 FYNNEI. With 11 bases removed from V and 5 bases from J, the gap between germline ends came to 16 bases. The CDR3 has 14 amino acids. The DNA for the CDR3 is TGTGCCTGCAATAGGCAGGGCAATAATTCACCCCTCCACTTT. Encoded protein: CACNRQGNNSPLHF.

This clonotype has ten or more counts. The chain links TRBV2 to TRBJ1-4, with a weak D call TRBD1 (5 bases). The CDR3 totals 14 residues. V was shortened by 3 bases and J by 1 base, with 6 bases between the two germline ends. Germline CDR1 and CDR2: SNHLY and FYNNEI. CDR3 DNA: TGTGCCAGCAGTGACCAGGGAACTAATGAAAAACTGTTTTTT. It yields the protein CASSDQGTNEKLFF.

Here the CDR3 DNA reads TGTGCCACCGGTAGTTCCCGGGAAAAACTGTTTTTT. Protein sequence: CATGSSREKLFF. The chain carries TRBV6-1 and TRBJ1-4; D remains ambiguous. Between the trimmed V and J ends, which lost 10 bases and 8 bases, there was a span of 14 bases. This CDR3 spans 12 amino acids. Germline CDR1 is MNHNS and CDR2 is SASEGT.

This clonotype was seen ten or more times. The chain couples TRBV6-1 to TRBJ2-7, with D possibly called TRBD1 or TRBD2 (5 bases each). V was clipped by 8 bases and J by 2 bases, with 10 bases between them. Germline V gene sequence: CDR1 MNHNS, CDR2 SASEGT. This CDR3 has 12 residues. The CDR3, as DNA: TGTGCCAGCGGGAGACAGACCTACGAGCAGTACGTC. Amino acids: CASGRQTYEQYV.

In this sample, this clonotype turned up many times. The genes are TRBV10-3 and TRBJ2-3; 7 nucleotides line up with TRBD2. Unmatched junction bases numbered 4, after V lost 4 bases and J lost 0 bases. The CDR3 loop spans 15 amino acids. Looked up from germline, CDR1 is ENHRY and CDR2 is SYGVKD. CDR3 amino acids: CAISGGRGSTDTQYF. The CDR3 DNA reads TGTGCCATCAGTGGTGGGCGGGGGAGCACAGATACGCAGTATTTT.

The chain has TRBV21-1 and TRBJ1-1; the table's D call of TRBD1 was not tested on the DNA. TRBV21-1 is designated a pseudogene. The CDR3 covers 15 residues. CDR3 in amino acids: CASSPRSGGNTEAFF. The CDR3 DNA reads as TGTGCCAGCAGTCCCAGATCAGGGGGGAACACTGAAGCTTTCTTT.

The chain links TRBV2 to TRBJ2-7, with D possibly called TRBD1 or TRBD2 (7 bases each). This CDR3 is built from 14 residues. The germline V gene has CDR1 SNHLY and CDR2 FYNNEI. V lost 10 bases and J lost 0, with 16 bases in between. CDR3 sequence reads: CATDREGSSYEQYF. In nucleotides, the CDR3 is TGTGCCACCGACAGGGAGGGGAGCTCCTACGAGCAGTACTTC.

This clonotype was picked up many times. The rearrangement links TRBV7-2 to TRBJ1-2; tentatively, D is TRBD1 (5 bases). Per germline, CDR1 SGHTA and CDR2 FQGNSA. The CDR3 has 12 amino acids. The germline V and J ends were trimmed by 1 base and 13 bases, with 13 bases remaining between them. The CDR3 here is CASSLGGPWCTF. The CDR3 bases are TGTGCCAGCAGCTTAGGGGGACCTTGGTGCACCTTC.

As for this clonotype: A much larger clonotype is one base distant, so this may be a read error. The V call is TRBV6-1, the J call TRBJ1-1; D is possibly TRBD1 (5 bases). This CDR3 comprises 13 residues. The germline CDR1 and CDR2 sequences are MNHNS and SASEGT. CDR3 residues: CASTRRGRTEASF. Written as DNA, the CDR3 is TGTGCCAGCACTCGCCGGGGGAGGACTGAAGCTTCCTTT.

The chain's CDR3 is CASSGGTGGATQYF. In DNA, the CDR3 is TGCGCCAGCAGCGGAGGGACAGGGGGCGCGACCCAGTACTTC. The chain joins TRBV10-2 to TRBJ2-5, with TRBD1 matching over 12 bases. The germline gives CDR1 WSHSY, CDR2 SAAADI. V lost 6 bases to trimming and J lost 7 bases; unmatched junction nucleotides: 6. This CDR3 comprises 14 residues.

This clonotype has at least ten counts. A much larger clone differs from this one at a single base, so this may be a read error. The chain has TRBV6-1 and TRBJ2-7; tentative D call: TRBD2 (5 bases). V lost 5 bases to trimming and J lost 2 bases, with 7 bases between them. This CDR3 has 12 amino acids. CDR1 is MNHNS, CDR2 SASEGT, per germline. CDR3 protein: CASSPGAYEQYF. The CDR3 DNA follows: TGTGCCAGCAGTCCCGGGGCCTACGAGCAGTACTTC.

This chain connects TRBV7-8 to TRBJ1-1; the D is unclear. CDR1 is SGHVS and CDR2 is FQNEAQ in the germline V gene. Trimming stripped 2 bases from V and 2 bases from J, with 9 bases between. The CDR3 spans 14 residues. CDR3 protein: CASSLSDGNTEAFF. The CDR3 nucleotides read TGTGCCAGCAGCTTATCGGACGGTAACACTGAAGCTTTCTTT.

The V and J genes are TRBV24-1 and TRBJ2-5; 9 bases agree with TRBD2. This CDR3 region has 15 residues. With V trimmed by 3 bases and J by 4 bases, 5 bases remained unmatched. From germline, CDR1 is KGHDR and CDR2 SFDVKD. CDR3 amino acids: CATSDGGGAGETQYF. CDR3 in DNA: TGTGCCACCAGTGATGGCGGGGGGGCAGGAGAGACCCAGTACTTC.

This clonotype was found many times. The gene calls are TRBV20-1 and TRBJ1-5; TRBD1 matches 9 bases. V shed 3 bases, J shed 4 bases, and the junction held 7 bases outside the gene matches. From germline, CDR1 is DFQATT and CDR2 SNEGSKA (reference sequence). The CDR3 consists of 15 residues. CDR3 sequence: CSASRGQGRNQPQHF. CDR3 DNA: TGCAGTGCTAGTCGGGGACAGGGAAGGAATCAGCCCCAGCATTTT.

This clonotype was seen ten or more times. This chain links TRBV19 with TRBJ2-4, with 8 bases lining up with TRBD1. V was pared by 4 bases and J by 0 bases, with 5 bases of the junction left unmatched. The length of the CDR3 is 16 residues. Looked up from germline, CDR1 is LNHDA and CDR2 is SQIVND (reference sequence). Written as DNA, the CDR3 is TGTGCCAGTAGTAACAGGGGGGCTTTAGCCAAAAACATTCAGTACTTC. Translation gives CASSNRGALAKNIQYF.

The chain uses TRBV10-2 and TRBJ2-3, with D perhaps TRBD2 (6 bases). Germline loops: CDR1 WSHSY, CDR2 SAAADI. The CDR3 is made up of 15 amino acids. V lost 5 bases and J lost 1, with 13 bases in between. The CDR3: CASSFPGGGTDTQYF. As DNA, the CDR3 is TGCGCCAGCAGTTTCCCTGGCGGGGGCACAGATACGCAGTATTTT.

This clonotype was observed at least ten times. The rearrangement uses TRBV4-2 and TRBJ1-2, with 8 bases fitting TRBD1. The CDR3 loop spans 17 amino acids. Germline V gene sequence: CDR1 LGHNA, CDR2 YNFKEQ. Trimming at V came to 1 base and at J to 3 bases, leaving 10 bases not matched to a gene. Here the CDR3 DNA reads TGTGCCAGCAGCCAAGGCTCTGAGACAGGGGCGGACTATGGCTACACCTTC. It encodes CASSQGSETGADYGYTF.

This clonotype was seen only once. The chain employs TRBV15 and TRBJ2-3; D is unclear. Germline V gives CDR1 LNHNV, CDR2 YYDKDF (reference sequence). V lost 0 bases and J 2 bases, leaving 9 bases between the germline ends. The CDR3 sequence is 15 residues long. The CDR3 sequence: CATSRDKGYTDTQYF. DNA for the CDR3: TGTGCCACCAGCAGAGATAAGGGTTACACAGATACGCAGTATTTT.